This TCR beta chain was captured by sequencing in a study of blood T cell repertoires in COVID-19. Sequencing was performed with immunoSEQ multiplex PCR; in TCRdb, only in-frame clones are kept and a portion is missing. The table shows about 210,000 clones, with 81% occurring only once. Germline assignment: CDR1 MNHNS and CDR2 SASEGT. This CDR3 is 14 amino acids long. V lost 1 base and J 5 bases, leaving 8 bases between the germline ends. Participants, roughly 18 to 90 years old, spanned 25 or so US areas. Donors were grouped by their self-reported clinical history. The specimen was PBMCs or T cells enriched from blood (not recorded which). The gene calls are TRBV6-1 and TRBJ1-4; D ambiguous. The sequence derives from a woman in her forties or fifties with acute COVID-19. This CDR3 is CASSEGGANEKLFF. The CDR3 bases are TGTGCCAGCAGTGAAGGGGGAGCGAATGAAAAACTGTTTTTT.